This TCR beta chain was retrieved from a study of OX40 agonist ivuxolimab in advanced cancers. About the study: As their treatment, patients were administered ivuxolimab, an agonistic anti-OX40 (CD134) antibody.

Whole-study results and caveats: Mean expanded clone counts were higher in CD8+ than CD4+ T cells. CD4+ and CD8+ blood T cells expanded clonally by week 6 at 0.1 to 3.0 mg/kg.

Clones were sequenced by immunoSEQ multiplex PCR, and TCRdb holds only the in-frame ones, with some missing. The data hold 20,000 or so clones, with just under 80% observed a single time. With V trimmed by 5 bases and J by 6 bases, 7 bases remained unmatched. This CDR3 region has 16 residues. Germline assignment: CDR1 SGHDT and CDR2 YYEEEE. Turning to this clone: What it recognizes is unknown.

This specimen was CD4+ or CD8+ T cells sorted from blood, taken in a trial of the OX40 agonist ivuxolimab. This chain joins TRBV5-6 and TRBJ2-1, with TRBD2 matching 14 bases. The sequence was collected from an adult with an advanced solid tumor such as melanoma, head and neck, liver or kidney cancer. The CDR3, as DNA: TGTGCCAGCAGTGGACTAGCGGGGGGACCTAGCAATGAGCAGTTCTTC. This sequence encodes CASSGLAGGPSNEQFF.